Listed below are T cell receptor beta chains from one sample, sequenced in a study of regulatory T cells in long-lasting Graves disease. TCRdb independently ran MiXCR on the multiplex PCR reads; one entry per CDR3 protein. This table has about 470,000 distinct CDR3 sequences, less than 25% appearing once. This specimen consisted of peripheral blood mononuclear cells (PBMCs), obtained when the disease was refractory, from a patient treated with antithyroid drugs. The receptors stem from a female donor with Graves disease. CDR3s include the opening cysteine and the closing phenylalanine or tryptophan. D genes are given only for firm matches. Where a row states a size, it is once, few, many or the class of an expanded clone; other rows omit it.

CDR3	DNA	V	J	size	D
CASSYSQGTQETQYF	TGTGCCAGCAGTTACTCACAGGGTACCCAAGAGACCCAGTACTTC	TRBV6-2/TRBV6-3	TRBJ2-5	many	-
CGSSEVNQPQHF	TGTGGCAGCAGTGAGGTGAATCAGCCCCAGCATTTT	TRBV2	TRBJ1-5	-	-
CAGTDQGGASNQPQHF	TGTGCCGGCACCGACCAGGGGGGGGCAAGCAATCAGCCCCAGCATTTT	TRBV6-1	TRBJ1-5	-	TRBD1
CASSFGSAEGTQYF	TGTGCCAGCAGCTTCGGGTCCGCCGAGGGGACCCAGTACTTC	TRBV7-3	TRBJ2-5	many	-
CASSLGEMGGPGYTF	TGTGCCAGCAGCTTAGGAGAGATGGGCGGACCGGGCTACACCTTC	TRBV7-9	TRBJ1-2	few	-
CAISESSGRGPDTQYF	TGTGCCATCAGTGAGTCATCCGGCAGGGGGCCCGATACGCAGTATTTT	TRBV10-3	TRBJ2-3	-	TRBD1
CSAEPVVIRPGTGELFF	TGCAGCGCCGAACCGGTGGTTATAAGGCCTGGGACCGGGGAGCTGTTTTTT	TRBV29-1	TRBJ2-2	-	-
CSVMGHDYEQYF	TGCAGCGTTATGGGACATGACTACGAGCAGTACTTC	TRBV29-1	TRBJ2-7	few	-
CASSISGAGLVTQYF	TGTGCCAGTAGTATCTCGGGAGCCGGCTTGGTGACCCAGTACTTC	TRBV19	TRBJ2-5	many	-
CASSLQLGTVNNQPQHF	TGCGCCAGCAGCTTGCAGTTAGGGACGGTAAACAATCAGCCCCAGCATTTT	TRBV5-1	TRBJ1-5	-	-
CAWSRPVDRELFF	TGTGCCTGGAGTCGGCCAGTCGACCGGGAGCTGTTTTTT	TRBV30	TRBJ2-2	-	-
CASSLTPDYEQYF	TGTGCCAGCAGCCTTACACCGGATTACGAGCAGTACTTC	TRBV14	TRBJ2-7	few	-
CASSYRLRDSRTGELFF	TGTGCCAGCAGTTACAGATTAAGGGATTCCCGAACCGGGGAGCTGTTTTTT	TRBV6-5	TRBJ2-2	few	-
CASSLASLMNTEAFF	TGCGCCAGCAGCTTGGCCAGCCTGATGAACACTGAAGCTTTCTTT	TRBV5-1	TRBJ1-1	many	-
CASSPQLGEKLFF	TGTGCCAGTAGTCCCCAGCTCGGTGAAAAACTGTTTTTT	TRBV19	TRBJ1-4	-	-
CASSTNPTMAMNTEAFF	TGTGCCAGTAGTACCAATCCGACGATGGCCATGAACACTGAAGCTTTCTTT	TRBV19	TRBJ1-1	-	-
CATAGVTHHEQYF	TGTGCCACTGCGGGAGTAACCCACCACGAGCAGTACTTC	TRBV19	TRBJ2-7	-	TRBD2
CASSPSVYEQYF	TGTGCCAGCTCCCCATCAGTCTACGAGCAGTACTTC	TRBV6-1	TRBJ2-7	many	-
CASSYRKTVYNSPLHF	TGTGCCAGCAGTTACCGAAAGACAGTTTATAATTCACCCCTCCACTTT	TRBV6-9	TRBJ1-6	many	-
CASSLQRGGYTF	TGTGCCAGCAGCCTGCAAAGGGGCGGCTACACCTTC	TRBV13	TRBJ1-2	many	-
CASTQPERGPSTEAFF	TGCGCCAGCACCCAACCCGAAAGGGGACCTAGCACTGAAGCTTTCTTT	TRBV5-1	TRBJ1-1	once	-
CAISEVASNSFYTF	TGTGCCATCAGTGAGGTAGCAAGTAACTCATTCTACACCTTC	TRBV10-3	TRBJ1-2	many	-
CSARSGTGNYEQYF	TGCAGCGCCCGTTCTGGGACAGGGAACTACGAGCAGTACTTC	TRBV29-1	TRBJ2-7	-	TRBD1
CARVRGSGWSNGEAFF	TGTGCCCGGGTCCGGGGAAGTGGGTGGTCTAACGGTGAAGCTTTCTTT	TRBV30	TRBJ1-1	-	-
CASSFGFQSPQYF	TGTGCCAGCAGCTTTGGTTTCCAGTCTCCCCAGTACTTC	TRBV7-9	TRBJ2-5	-	-
CSAVEENTEAFF	TGCAGTGCCGTGGAAGAGAACACTGAAGCTTTCTTT	TRBV20-1	TRBJ1-1	few	-
CASSYSGPGSGLGETQYF	TGTGCCAGCAGTTACTCCGGCCCAGGTTCCGGTTTAGGAGAGACCCAGTACTTC	TRBV6-5	TRBJ2-5	many	-
CASSINSQVQETQYF	TGTGCCAGCAGTATAAATAGCCAGGTCCAAGAGACCCAGTACTTC	TRBV27	TRBJ2-5	few	-
CASIPQANSGNTIYF	TGTGCCAGCATCCCACAGGCGAACTCTGGAAACACCATATATTTT	TRBV6-1	TRBJ1-3	-	-
CASSLTTGLGSYEQYF	TGTGCCAGCAGTTTAACGACAGGCCTCGGTTCCTACGAGCAGTACTTC	TRBV28	TRBJ2-7	many	-
CASSYSPSGYYNEQFF	TGTGCCAGCAGTTACTCACCTAGCGGTTACTACAATGAGCAGTTCTTC	TRBV6-9	TRBJ2-1	few	TRBD2
CASSLFPSGEQYF	TGTGCCAGCAGTTTATTCCCTAGTGGCGAGCAGTACTTC	TRBV28	TRBJ2-7	many	-
CAWSVRQGETQYF	TGTGCCTGGAGTGTACGGCAAGGGGAGACCCAGTACTTC	TRBV30	TRBJ2-5	many	-
CASSFGQGGEKLFF	TGTGCCAGCAGTTTCGGGCAGGGAGGTGAAAAACTGTTTTTT	TRBV12-3/TRBV12-4	TRBJ1-4	many	-
CASRNPGQIYTGELFF	TGTGCCAGCAGGAACCCGGGACAGATTTACACCGGGGAGCTGTTTTTT	TRBV28	TRBJ2-2	-	TRBD1
CARRTGRRGSYEQYF	TGTGCCAGACGCACTGGCCGGCGGGGCTCCTACGAGCAGTACTTC	TRBV6-2/TRBV6-3	TRBJ2-7	few	-
CSARGWQLANTGELFF	TGCAGTGCTAGAGGGTGGCAGCTTGCGAACACCGGGGAGCTGTTTTTT	TRBV20-1	TRBJ2-2	-	-
CASSIGIGAPGPDGYTF	TGTGCCAGTAGTATCGGCATAGGGGCTCCAGGACCCGATGGCTACACCTTC	TRBV19	TRBJ1-2	few	-
CAISESALNTEAFF	TGTGCCATCAGTGAGTCGGCCCTGAACACTGAAGCTTTCTTT	TRBV10-3	TRBJ1-1	few	-
CATSPGTQETQYF	TGTGCCACCAGCCCCGGGACACAAGAGACCCAGTACTTC	TRBV24-1	TRBJ2-5	few	-
CASRTGQGYEQYF	TGTGCCAGCAGAACGGGACAGGGCTACGAGCAGTACTTC	TRBV7-9	TRBJ2-7	few	TRBD1
CASSATGQVQPQHF	TGTGCCAGCAGCGCAACAGGGCAGGTTCAGCCCCAGCATTTT	TRBV7-9	TRBJ1-5	many	-
CASRGSGSYEQYF	TGTGCCAGCAGGGGTAGCGGATCCTACGAGCAGTACTTC	TRBV28	TRBJ2-7	few	-
CSATGQNTEAFF	TGCAGTGCTACCGGGCAGAACACTGAAGCTTTCTTT	TRBV20-1	TRBJ1-1	many	-
CSATNYSRDLNQPQHF	TGCAGTGCTACAAACTACTCCCGGGACCTTAATCAGCCCCAGCATTTT	TRBV20-1	TRBJ1-5	many	-
CASRPDLSDTEAFF	TGTGCCAGCAGGCCGGACCTCAGCGACACTGAAGCTTTCTTT	TRBV9	TRBJ1-1	-	-
CASRFEGAYEQYF	TGTGCCAGCAGGTTCGAGGGGGCCTACGAGCAGTACTTC	TRBV7-9	TRBJ2-7	many	-
CAWTVGRGNSPLHF	TGTGCCTGGACTGTGGGCAGGGGAAACTCACCCCTCCACTTT	TRBV30	TRBJ1-6	many	-
CASSTDLDLRNEQFF	TGTGCCAGCAGCACCGACCTGGACCTAAGAAATGAGCAGTTCTTC	TRBV5-6	TRBJ2-1	-	-
CASSLGGGIRGTEAFF	TGCGCCAGCAGCTTGGGGGGGGGAATCAGGGGCACTGAAGCTTTCTTT	TRBV5-1	TRBJ1-1	many	-
CASSDQTNYGYTF	TGTGCCAGCAGTGACCAGACTAACTATGGCTACACCTTC	TRBV2	TRBJ1-2	many	-
CATSDQPLTDSGAAYEQYF	TGTGCCACCAGTGACCAACCTTTGACGGACAGCGGAGCCGCCTACGAGCAGTACTTC	TRBV24-1	TRBJ2-7	once	-
CASSLVRTGEGETQYF	TGTGCCAGCAGCTTAGTTCGAACAGGGGAGGGGGAGACCCAGTACTTC	TRBV7-9	TRBJ2-5	few	-
CASSQELAGLYEQYF	TGCGCCAGCAGCCAAGAACTAGCGGGACTCTACGAGCAGTACTTC	TRBV4-1	TRBJ2-7	few	TRBD2
CASSYRDRGIPNYGYTF	TGTGCCAGCAGTTACAGGGACAGGGGGATACCTAACTATGGCTACACCTTC	TRBV6-9	TRBJ1-2	many	TRBD1
CASSLTSGSYNAQFF	TGTGCCAGCAGCTTAACTAGCGGGAGTTACAATGCGCAGTTCTTC	TRBV28	TRBJ2-1	-	TRBD2
CASSRPGTGGVGELFF	TGTGCCAGCAGCCGACCCGGGACAGGGGGCGTGGGGGAGCTGTTTTTT	TRBV6-1	TRBJ2-2	-	TRBD1